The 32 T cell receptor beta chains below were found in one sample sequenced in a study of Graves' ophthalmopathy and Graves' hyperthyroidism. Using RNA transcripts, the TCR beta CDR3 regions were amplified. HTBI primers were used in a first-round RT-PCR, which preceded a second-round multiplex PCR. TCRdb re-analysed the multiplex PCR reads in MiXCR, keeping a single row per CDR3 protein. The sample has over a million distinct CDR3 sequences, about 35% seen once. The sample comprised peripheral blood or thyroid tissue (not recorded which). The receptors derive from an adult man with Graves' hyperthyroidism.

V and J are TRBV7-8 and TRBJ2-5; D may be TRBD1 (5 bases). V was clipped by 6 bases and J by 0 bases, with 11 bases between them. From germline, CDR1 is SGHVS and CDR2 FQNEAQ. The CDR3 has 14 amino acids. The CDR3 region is CASRATEYQETQYF. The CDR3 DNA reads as TGTGCCAGCAGAGCGACAGAGTACCAAGAGACCCAGTACTTC.

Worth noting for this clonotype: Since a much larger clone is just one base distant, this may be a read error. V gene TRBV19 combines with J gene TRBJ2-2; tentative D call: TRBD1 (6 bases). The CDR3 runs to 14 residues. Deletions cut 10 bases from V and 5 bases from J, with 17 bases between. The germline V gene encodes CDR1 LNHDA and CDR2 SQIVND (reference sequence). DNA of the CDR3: TGTGCCACGAACAGGGAGTCAGGGACCGGGGAGCTGTTTTTT. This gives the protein CATNRESGTGELFF.

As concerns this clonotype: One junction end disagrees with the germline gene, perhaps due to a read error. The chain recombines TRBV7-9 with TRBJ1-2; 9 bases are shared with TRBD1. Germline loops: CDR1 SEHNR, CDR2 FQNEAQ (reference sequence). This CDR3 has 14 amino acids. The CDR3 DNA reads TGTGCCGGCAGCCCCTCCGGGACAGGGCACGGCCACACCTTC. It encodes CAGSPSGTGHGHTF.

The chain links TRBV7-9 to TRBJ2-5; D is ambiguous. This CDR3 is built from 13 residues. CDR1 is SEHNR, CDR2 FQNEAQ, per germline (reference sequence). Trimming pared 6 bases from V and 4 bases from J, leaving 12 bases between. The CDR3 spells CASSFRRSETQYF. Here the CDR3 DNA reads TGTGCCAGCAGTTTCCGCCGGTCAGAGACCCAGTACTTC. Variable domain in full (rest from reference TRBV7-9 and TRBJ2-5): DTGVSQNPRHKITKRGQNVTFRCDPISEHNRLYWYRQTLGQGPEFLTYFQNEAQLEKSRLLSDRFSAERPKGSFSTLEIQRTEQGDSAMYLCASSFRRSETQYFGPGTRLLVL.

The CDR3 region has the DNA TGTGCCAGTAGTATGGGGCAGGATCAGCCCCAGCATTTT. Its protein product is CASSMGQDQPQHF. V gene TRBV19 combines with J gene TRBJ1-5, with a tentative D call TRBD1 (5 bases). This CDR3 is built from 13 residues. Trimming removed 3 bases at V and 5 bases at J, with 8 bases between. Germline CDR1 reads LNHDA; CDR2 reads SQIVND (reference sequence). The full variable domain, rest sourced from reference TRBV19 and TRBJ1-5, is DGGITQSPKYLFRKEGQNVTLSCEQNLNHDAMYWYRQDPGQGLRLIYYSQIVNDFQKGDIAEGYSVSREKKESFPLTVTSAQKNPTAFYLCASSMGQDQPQHFGDGTRLSIL.

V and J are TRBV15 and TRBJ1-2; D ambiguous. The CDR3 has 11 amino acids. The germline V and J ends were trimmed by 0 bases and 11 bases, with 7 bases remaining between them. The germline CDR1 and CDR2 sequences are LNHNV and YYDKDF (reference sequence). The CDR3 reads CATSRDPGYTF. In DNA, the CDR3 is TGTGCCACCAGCAGAGATCCGGGTTACACCTTC.

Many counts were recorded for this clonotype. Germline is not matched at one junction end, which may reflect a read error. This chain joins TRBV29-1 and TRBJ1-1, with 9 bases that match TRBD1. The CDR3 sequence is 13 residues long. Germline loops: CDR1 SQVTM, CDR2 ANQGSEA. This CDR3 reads CSGEQGASDLAFF. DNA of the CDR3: TGCAGCGGTGAACAGGGGGCGTCTGACTTAGCTTTCTTT. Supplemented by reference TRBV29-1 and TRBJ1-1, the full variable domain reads SAVISQKPSRDICQRGTSLTIQCQVDSQVTMMFWYRQQPGQSLTLIATANQGSEATYESGFVIDKFPISRPNLTFSTLTVSNMSPEDSSIYLCSGEQGASDLAFFGQGTRLTVV.

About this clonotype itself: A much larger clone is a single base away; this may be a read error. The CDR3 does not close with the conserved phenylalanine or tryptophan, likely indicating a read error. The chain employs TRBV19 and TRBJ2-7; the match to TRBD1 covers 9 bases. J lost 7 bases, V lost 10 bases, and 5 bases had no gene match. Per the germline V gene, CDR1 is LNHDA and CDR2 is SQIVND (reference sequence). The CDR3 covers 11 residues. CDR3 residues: CATGTGMEQYL. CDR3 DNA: TGTGCCACCGGGACAGGGATGGAGCAGTACCTC.

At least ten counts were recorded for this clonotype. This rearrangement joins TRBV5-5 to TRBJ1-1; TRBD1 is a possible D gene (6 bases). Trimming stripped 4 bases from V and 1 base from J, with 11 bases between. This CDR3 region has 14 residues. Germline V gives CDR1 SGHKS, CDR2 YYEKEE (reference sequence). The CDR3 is CASSPTGRNTEAFF. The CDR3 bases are TGTGCCAGCAGCCCGACAGGTAGGAACACTGAAGCTTTCTTT.

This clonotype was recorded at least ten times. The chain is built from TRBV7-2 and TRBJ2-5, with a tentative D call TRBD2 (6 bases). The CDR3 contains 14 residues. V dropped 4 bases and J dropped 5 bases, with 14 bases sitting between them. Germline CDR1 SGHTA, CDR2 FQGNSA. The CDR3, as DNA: TGTGCCAGCAGCTCCAACGGGGGATCGGAGACCCAGTACTTC. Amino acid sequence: CASSSNGGSETQYF.

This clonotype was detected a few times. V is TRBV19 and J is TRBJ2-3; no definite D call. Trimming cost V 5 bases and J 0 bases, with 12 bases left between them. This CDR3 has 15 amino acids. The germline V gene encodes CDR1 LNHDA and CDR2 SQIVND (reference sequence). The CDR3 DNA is TGTGCCAGTAGTCCCCCCGGACGGAGCACAGATACGCAGTATTTT. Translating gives CASSPPGRSTDTQYF. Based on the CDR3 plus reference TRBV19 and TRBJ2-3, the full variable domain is DGGITQSPKYLFRKEGQNVTLSCEQNLNHDAMYWYRQDPGQGLRLIYYSQIVNDFQKGDIAEGYSVSREKKESFPLTVTSAQKNPTAFYLCASSPPGRSTDTQYFGPGTRLTVL.

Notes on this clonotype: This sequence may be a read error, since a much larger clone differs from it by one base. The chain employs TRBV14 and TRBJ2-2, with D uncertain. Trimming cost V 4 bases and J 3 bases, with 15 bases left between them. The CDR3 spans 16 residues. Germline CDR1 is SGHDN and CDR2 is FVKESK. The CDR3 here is CASSRDLSLYTGELFF. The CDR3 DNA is TGTGCCAGCAGCCGAGATCTCTCACTCTACACCGGGGAGCTGTTTTTT.

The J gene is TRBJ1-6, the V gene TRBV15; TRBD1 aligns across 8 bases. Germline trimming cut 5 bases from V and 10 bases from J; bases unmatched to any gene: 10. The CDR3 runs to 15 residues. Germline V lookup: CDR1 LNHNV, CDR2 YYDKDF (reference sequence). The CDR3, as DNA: TGTGCCACCAGCCAAGGAGGGACAGGCGAATCACCCCTCCACTTT. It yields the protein CATSQGGTGESPLHF.

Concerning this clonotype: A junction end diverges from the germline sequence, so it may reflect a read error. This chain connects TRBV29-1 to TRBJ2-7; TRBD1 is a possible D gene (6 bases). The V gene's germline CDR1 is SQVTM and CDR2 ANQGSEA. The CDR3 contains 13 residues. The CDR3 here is CSVVTGRTGELYF. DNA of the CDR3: TGCAGCGTTGTGACAGGCAGAACCGGGGAGCTGTACTTC.

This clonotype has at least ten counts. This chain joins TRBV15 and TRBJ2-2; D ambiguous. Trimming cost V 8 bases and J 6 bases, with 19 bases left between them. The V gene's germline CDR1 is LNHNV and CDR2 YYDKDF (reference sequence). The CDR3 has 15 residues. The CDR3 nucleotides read TGTGCCACCGAACGCGATGGTAGTTCCGCCGGGGAGCTGTTTTTT. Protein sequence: CATERDGSSAGELFF.

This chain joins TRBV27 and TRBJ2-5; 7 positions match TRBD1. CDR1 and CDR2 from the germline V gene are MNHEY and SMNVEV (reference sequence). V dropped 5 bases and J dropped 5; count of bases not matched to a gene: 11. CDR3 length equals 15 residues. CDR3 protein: CASSPLQGRLETQYF. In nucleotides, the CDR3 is TGTGCCAGCAGTCCCCTACAGGGGCGCCTGGAGACCCAGTACTTC.

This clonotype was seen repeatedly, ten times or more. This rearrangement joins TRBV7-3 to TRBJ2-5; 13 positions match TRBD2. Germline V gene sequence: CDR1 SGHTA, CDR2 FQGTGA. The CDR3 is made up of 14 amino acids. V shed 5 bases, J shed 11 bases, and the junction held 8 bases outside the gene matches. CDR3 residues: CASSPTGTSGTQYF. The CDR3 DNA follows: TGTGCCAGCAGCCCCACTGGGACTAGCGGGACTCAGTACTTC.

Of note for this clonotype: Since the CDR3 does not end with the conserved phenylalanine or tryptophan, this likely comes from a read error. The CDR3 sequence: CASRPLAVSYEQYS. In DNA, the CDR3 is TGTGCCAGCAGGCCACTAGCGGTCTCCTACGAGCAGTACTCC. This sequence joins TRBV6-2 or TRBV6-3 and TRBJ2-7; 8 bases fit TRBD2. The CDR3 is 14 amino acids. The germline CDR1 and CDR2 sequences are MNHEY and SVGEGT. The V gene end was trimmed by 6 bases and the J gene end by 0 bases; junction bases not matched to a gene: 4.

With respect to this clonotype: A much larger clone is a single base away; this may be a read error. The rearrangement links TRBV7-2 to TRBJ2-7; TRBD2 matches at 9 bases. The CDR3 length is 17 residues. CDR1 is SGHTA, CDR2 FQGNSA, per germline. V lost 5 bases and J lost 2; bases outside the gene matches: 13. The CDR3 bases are TGTGCCAGCAGCCCCACGGCGGGGGGGACACTCACCTACGAGCAGTACTTC. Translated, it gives CASSPTAGGTLTYEQYF.

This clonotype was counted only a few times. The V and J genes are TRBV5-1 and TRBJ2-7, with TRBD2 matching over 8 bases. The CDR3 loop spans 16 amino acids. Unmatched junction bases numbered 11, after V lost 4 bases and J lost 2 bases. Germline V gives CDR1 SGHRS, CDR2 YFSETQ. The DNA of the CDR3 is TGCGCCAGCAGCCCTCCCGGGACTAGTCGGGCCTACGAGCAGTACTTC. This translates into CASSPPGTSRAYEQYF. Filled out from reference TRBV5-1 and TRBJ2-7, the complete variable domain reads KAGVTQTPRYLIKTRGQQVTLSCSPISGHRSVSWYQQTPGQGLQFLFEYFSETQRNKGNFPGRFSGRQFSNSRSEMNVSTLELGDSALYLCASSPPGTSRAYEQYFGPGTRLTVT.

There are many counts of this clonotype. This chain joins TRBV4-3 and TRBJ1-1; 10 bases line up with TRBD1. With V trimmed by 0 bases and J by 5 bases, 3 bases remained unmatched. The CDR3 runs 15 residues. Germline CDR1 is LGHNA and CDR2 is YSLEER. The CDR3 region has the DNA TGCGCCAGCAGCCAAGACCGGGACAGGGGAACTGAAGCTTTCTTT. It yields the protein CASSQDRDRGTEAFF.

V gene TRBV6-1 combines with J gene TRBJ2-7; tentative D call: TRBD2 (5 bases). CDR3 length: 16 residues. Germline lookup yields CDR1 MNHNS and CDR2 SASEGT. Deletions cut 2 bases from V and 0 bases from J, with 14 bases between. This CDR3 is CASSESRGRTSYEQYF. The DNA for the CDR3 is TGTGCCAGCAGTGAAAGTCGGGGAAGGACCTCCTACGAGCAGTACTTC.

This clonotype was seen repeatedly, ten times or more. Here the CDR3 DNA reads TGTGCCAGCAGCTCGTGGACTAGCGGGAGCCACGAGCAGTACTTC. It translates to CASSSWTSGSHEQYF. This sequence joins TRBV7-9 and TRBJ2-7; 13 bases fit TRBD2. The germline V gene encodes CDR1 SEHNR and CDR2 FQNEAQ (reference sequence). This CDR3 has 15 residues. The ends lost 4 bases at V and 5 bases at J; junction bases unmatched: 5.

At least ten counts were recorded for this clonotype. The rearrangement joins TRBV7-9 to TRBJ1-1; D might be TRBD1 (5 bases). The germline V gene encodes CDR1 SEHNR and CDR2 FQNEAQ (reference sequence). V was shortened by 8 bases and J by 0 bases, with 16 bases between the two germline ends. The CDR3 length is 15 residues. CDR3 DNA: TGTGCCAGCCACCTGTGGGGGTGGGTGAACACTGAAGCTTTCTTT. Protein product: CASHLWGWVNTEAFF. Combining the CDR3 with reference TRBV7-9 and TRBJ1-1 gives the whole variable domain DTGVSQNPRHKITKRGQNVTFRCDPISEHNRLYWYRQTLGQGPEFLTYFQNEAQLEKSRLLSDRFSAERPKGSFSTLEIQRTEQGDSAMYLCASHLWGWVNTEAFFGQGTRLTVV.

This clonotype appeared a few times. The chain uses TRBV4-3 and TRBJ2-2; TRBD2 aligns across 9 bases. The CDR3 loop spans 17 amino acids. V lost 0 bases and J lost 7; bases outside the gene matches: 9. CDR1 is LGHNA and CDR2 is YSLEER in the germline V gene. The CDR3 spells CASSQESSGARYGELFF. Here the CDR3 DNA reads TGCGCCAGCAGCCAAGAGTCTAGCGGGGCACGATACGGGGAGCTGTTTTTT.

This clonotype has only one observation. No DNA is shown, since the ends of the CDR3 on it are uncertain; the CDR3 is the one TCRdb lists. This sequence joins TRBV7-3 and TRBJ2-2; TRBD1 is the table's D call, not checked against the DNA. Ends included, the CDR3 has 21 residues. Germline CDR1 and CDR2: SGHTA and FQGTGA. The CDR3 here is CASSVSGGGAWLHLRFGELFF.

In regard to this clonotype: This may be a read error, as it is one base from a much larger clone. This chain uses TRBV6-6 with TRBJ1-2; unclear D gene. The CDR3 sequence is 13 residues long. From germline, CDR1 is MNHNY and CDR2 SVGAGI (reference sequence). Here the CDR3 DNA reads TGTGCCAGCACCGTAGACGGGAACTATAGCTACACCTTC. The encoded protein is CASTVDGNYSYTF.

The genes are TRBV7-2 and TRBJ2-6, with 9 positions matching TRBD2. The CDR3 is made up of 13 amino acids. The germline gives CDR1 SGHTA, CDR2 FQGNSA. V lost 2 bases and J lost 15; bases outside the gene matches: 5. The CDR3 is CASSLKGREGLTF. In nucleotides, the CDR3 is TGTGCCAGCAGCTTAAAGGGGCGGGAGGGCCTGACTTTC.

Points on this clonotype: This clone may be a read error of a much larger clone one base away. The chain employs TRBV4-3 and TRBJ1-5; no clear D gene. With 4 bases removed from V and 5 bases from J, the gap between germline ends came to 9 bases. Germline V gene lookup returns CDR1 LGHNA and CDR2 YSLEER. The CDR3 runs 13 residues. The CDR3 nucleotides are TGCGCCAGCAGCCGAGAAAAACATCAGCCCCAGCATTTT. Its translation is CASSREKHQPQHF.

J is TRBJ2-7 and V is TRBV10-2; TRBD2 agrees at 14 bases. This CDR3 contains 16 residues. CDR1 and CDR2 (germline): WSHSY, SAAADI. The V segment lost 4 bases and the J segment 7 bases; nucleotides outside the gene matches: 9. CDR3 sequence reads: CASSAGLAGGRGEQYF. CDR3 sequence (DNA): TGCGCCAGCAGTGCCGGACTAGCGGGAGGAAGGGGGGAGCAGTACTTC.

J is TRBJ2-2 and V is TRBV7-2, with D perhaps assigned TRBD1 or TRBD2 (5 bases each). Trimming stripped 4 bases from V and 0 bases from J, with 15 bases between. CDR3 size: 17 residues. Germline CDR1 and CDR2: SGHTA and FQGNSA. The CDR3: CASSSPRGAANTGELFF. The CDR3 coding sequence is TGTGCCAGCAGCTCCCCGAGGGGAGCCGCGAACACCGGGGAGCTGTTTTTT.

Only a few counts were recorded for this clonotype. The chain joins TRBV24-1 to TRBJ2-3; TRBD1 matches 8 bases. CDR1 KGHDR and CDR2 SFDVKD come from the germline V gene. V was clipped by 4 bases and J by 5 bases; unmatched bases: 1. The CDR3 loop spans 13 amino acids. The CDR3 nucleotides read TGTGCCACCAGTGAGGGGACAGGAGATACGCAGTATTTT. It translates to CATSEGTGDTQYF.